Each of the 10 T cell receptor beta chains below was sequenced from the same sample in a study of control samples from healthy donors and cancer patients. The data were produced by immunoSEQ multiplex PCR, yet TCRdb's version contains in-frame clones alone and is incomplete. The sample carries around 140,000 clones, roughly 90% recorded once. Material: PBMCs. The receptor source for this set is a man aged 50 or older with head and neck cancer.

The chain employs TRBV29-1 and TRBJ2-1; TRBD2 aligns across 8 bases. The germline V gene has CDR1 SQVTM and CDR2 ANQGSEA. This CDR3 comprises 13 residues. V shed 3 bases and J 5 bases; nucleotides not matched to a gene: 3. CDR3 sequence: CSVEREDDNEQFF. In DNA, the CDR3 is TGCAGCGTTGAGCGGGAGGACGACAATGAGCAGTTCTTC.

The rearrangement links TRBV30 to TRBJ1-2; D gene uncertain. CDR3 size: 12 residues. V was cut by 2 bases and J by 3 bases, with 7 bases left in between. Germline CDR1 reads GTSNPN; CDR2 reads SVGIG (reference sequence). The DNA for the CDR3 is TGTGCCTGGAGTTTGTTGGACTATGGCTACACCTTC. The encoded protein is CAWSLLDYGYTF.

The chain recombines TRBV7-2 with TRBJ2-7; tentative D call: TRBD2 (5 bases). This CDR3 has 15 amino acids. V shed 3 bases and J shed 7 bases, with 19 bases lying between them. The germline V gene encodes CDR1 SGHTA and CDR2 FQGNSA. CDR3 bases: TGTGCCAGCAGCTTCAATCGGGTAGTCCGGGGTGAGCAGTACTTC. It encodes CASSFNRVVRGEQYF.

This chain links TRBV6-5 with TRBJ2-1; 7 bases map to TRBD1. The germline V gene has CDR1 MNHEY and CDR2 SVGAGI. The CDR3 is 15 amino acids. V trimming: 2 bases; J trimming: 3 bases; junction bases outside the gene matches: 4. The chain's CDR3 is CASSYRGTDYNEQFF. CDR3 nucleotides: TGTGCCAGCAGTTACAGGGGGACAGACTACAATGAGCAGTTCTTC.

This clone was detected a few times. The genes are TRBV5-4 and TRBJ2-7; D gene ambiguous. Germline assignment: CDR1 SGHNT and CDR2 YYREEE (reference sequence). V lost 2 bases and J lost 7, with 13 bases in between. This CDR3 region has 13 residues. The CDR3 bases are TGTGCCAGCAGCTTTCCGCCGGCCGTAGAGCAGTACTTC. Translation: CASSFPPAVEQYF.

The V call is TRBV11-3, the J call TRBJ2-7; TRBD2 is a possible D gene (5 bases). Germline V gene lookup returns CDR1 SGHNT and CDR2 YENEEA. Trimming cost V 5 bases and J 3 bases, with 5 bases left between them. This CDR3 region has 11 residues. CDR3 bases: TGTGCCAGCAGCCGGGACTACGAGCAGTACTTC. It encodes CASSRDYEQYF.

V gene TRBV27 combines with J gene TRBJ1-5; D gene ambiguous. The CDR3 consists of 17 residues. The germline CDR1 and CDR2 sequences are MNHEY and SMNVEV (reference sequence). V gave up 5 bases and J gave up 7 bases, with 24 bases separating them. The CDR3 region has the DNA TGTGCCAGCAGTCCACAAATCTATCGGGGTCTAGAGCAGCCCCAGCATTTT. Translating gives CASSPQIYRGLEQPQHF.

The chain recombines TRBV9 with TRBJ1-2; TRBD1 might be the D (5 bases). This CDR3 has 14 amino acids. Trimming removed 0 bases from V and 3 bases from J, with 9 bases in between. Germline V gene sequence: CDR1 SGDLS, CDR2 YYNGEE. The CDR3 DNA is TGTGCCAGCAGCGTAGGGTCAGGGCACTATGGCTACACCTTC. The encoded protein is CASSVGSGHYGYTF.

V gene TRBV30 combines with J gene TRBJ2-5; D may match TRBD1 or TRBD2 (5 bases each). This CDR3 has 13 amino acids. Germline CDR1 GTSNPN, CDR2 SVGIG (reference sequence). The CDR3, as DNA: TGTGCTTCAGAGGCCGGGGCTCGGGAGACCCAGTACTTC. Its protein is CASEAGARETQYF.

The count of this clone is one. This chain connects TRBV2 to TRBJ1-6; the D gene is possibly TRBD1 (6 bases). CDR1 is SNHLY, CDR2 FYNNEI, per germline. The CDR3 consists of 13 residues. V was clipped by 6 bases and J by 10 bases, with 13 bases between them. CDR3 bases: TGTGCCAGCAGGACCGACAGGCAGTCACCCCTCCACTTT. Its protein product is CASRTDRQSPLHF.